Listed below are T cell receptor beta chains from one sample, sequenced in a study of radiation and T cells in renal cell carcinoma. TCRdb's table, derived via immunoSEQ multiplex PCR, lists solely in-frame clones and lacks some. Of 120,000 or so clones listed, about four fifths were seen once; the top ten hold roughly 5.9%. The source was blood, collected from a patient whose treatment included radiotherapy and nephrectomy. Receptors originate from a middle-aged man with renal cell carcinoma. Each CDR3 is given with its conserved first and last residue. A D gene is named only where the DNA matches it firmly. Only some rows state a clone size, as once, few, many or a class for expanded clones.

few,TRBV29-1,TRBJ1-1,NA,CSGRQLNTEAFF,TGCAGCGGTAGACAGCTGAACACTGAAGCTTTCTTT
NA,TRBV4-1,TRBJ2-7,TRBD2,CASSHHPGLAGVEQYF,TGCGCCAGCAGCCATCACCCGGGACTAGCGGGAGTCGAGCAGTACTTC
NA,TRBV6-6,TRBJ1-6,NA,CASSYQEGTNSPLHF,TGTGCCAGCAGTTATCAGGAGGGGACAAATTCACCCCTCCACTTT
NA,TRBV5-1,TRBJ1-3,NA,CASSPSGGSGNTIYF,TGCGCCAGCAGCCCGAGCGGGGGGAGCGGAAACACCATATATTTT
few,TRBV14,TRBJ1-3,NA,CASSGYPWSGNTIYF,TGTGCCAGCAGCGGATACCCGTGGTCAGGAAACACCATATATTTT
NA,TRBV4-2,TRBJ2-1,TRBD2,CASSPGGTSRDNEQFF,TGTGCCAGCAGCCCCGGCGGGACTAGTAGGGACAATGAGCAGTTCTTC
NA,TRBV6-5,TRBJ1-2,TRBD1,CASTDRATNYGYTF,TGTGCCAGCACAGACAGGGCCACTAACTATGGCTACACCTTC
NA,TRBV6-5,TRBJ1-1,NA,CASSVMIGGSTEAFF,TGTGCCAGCAGTGTGATGATTGGGGGCTCCACTGAAGCTTTCTTT
NA,TRBV11-3,TRBJ2-1,NA,CASSLGYTPLSNEQFF,TGTGCCAGCAGCTTAGGTTACACCCCACTTAGCAATGAGCAGTTCTTC
NA,TRBV30,TRBJ2-3,NA,CAWSRRTDTQYF,TGTGCCTGGAGTAGGCGAACAGATACGCAGTATTTT
NA,TRBV7-9,TRBJ1-1,NA,CASSLGEPGSAFF,TGTGCCAGCAGCTTAGGGGAACCCGGTTCGGCTTTCTTT
NA,TRBV6-5,TRBJ2-7,TRBD2,CASYPSGGYEQYF,TGTGCCAGCTATCCTAGCGGTGGGTACGAGCAGTACTTC
NA,TRBV2,TRBJ1-2,TRBD1,CASRSTGNYYGYTF,TGTGCCAGCAGGTCGACAGGGAACTACTATGGCTACACCTTC
few,TRBV19,TRBJ1-1,TRBD1,CASSARGEVDTEAFF,TGTGCCAGTAGTGCCAGGGGGGAGGTTGACACTGAAGCTTTCTTT
NA,TRBV28,TRBJ1-1,NA,CASSPPTSMNTEAFF,TGTGCCAGCAGTCCCCCGACCTCCATGAACACTGAAGCTTTCTTT
NA,TRBV6-4,TRBJ1-5,NA,CASSEYHLGNQPQHF,TGTGCCAGCAGTGAATACCACTTGGGCAATCAGCCCCAGCATTTT
once,TRBV5-1,TRBJ2-2,TRBD2,CASSVLAGDLGELFF,TGCGCCAGCAGCGTACTAGCGGGAGACCTCGGGGAGCTGTTTTTT
NA,TRBV9,TRBJ2-7,NA,CASSVACRIRIYEQYF,TGTGCCAGCAGCGTAGCCTGTCGGATCAGGATCTACGAGCAGTACTTC
NA,TRBV28,TRBJ2-7,NA,CASSLFPEYEQYF,TGTGCCAGCAGTTTATTCCCAGAGTACGAGCAGTACTTC
NA,TRBV28,TRBJ1-4,NA,CASSSGVPNEKLFF,TGTGCCAGCAGTTCCGGGGTTCCAAATGAAAAACTGTTTTTT
few,TRBV6-5,TRBJ1-2,NA,CASSNPGLLSYGYTF,TGTGCCAGCAGCAACCCAGGGCTTCTCTCCTATGGCTACACCTTC
NA,TRBV7-9,TRBJ2-7,NA,CASSFDRGLAYEQYF,TGTGCCAGCAGCTTTGACCGGGGGCTAGCCTACGAGCAGTACTTC
NA,TRBV6-5,TRBJ1-5,NA,CASSKQGRDQPQHF,TGTGCCAGCAGTAAACAGGGACGGGATCAGCCCCAGCATTTT
few,TRBV7-2,TRBJ1-1,TRBD1,CASSSQGGSAEAFF,TGTGCCAGCAGCTCACAGGGGGGGAGCGCTGAAGCTTTCTTT
NA,TRBV2,TRBJ2-5,NA,CASLRRRGSKETQYF,TGTGCCAGCCTGCGGAGGAGGGGATCAAAGGAGACCCAGTACTTC
NA,TRBV5-1,TRBJ1-3,NA,CASSPSGGPGGNTIYF,TGCGCCAGCAGCCCCTCCGGCGGACCGGGGGGAAACACCATATATTTT
NA,TRBV5-1,TRBJ2-3,NA,CASSLGQSTDTQYF,TGCGCCAGCAGCTTGGGACAGAGCACAGATACGCAGTATTTT
NA,TRBV21-1,TRBJ2-7,NA,CASSESLNNQREMSHEQYF,TGTGCCAGCAGCGAAAGCCTCAACAATCAGCGGGAGATGTCCCACGAGCAGTACTTC
NA,TRBV4-1,TRBJ2-7,NA,CASSQGQGPGYEQYF,TGCGCCAGCAGCCAAGGGCAGGGGCCCGGGTACGAGCAGTACTTC
NA,TRBV30,TRBJ1-3,NA,CAWKGKAGNTIYF,TGTGCCTGGAAAGGGAAAGCTGGAAACACCATATATTTT
many,TRBV2,TRBJ1-6,TRBD1,CASSFYQGADSPLHF,TGTGCCAGCAGTTTCTACCAGGGGGCAGATTCACCCCTCCACTTT
NA,TRBV6-6,TRBJ2-5,TRBD2,CASSYGTRMETQYF,TGTGCCAGCAGTTACGGGACTAGGATGGAGACCCAGTACTTC
NA,TRBV18,TRBJ1-3,NA,CASSGEGNGNTIYF,TGTGCCAGCTCCGGAGAGGGGAACGGAAACACCATATATTTT
few,TRBV11-2,TRBJ1-1,NA,CASSLNQNTEAFF,TGTGCCAGCAGCTTAAACCAGAACACTGAAGCTTTCTTT
NA,TRBV27,TRBJ1-6,NA,CASSPGTVNSPLHF,TGTGCCAGCAGTCCCGGGACGGTGAATTCACCCCTCCACTTT
once,TRBV4-1,TRBJ1-2,NA,CASSQDPGASYGYTF,TGCGCCAGCAGCCAAGATCCAGGGGCGAGCTATGGCTACACCTTC
NA,TRBV5-6,TRBJ1-3,NA,CASSLEVLRSGNTIYF,TGTGCCAGCAGCTTAGAGGTACTTCGCTCTGGAAACACCATATATTTT
NA,TRBV7-2,TRBJ2-3,TRBD2,CASSYAGGASDTQYF,TGTGCCAGCAGTTACGCCGGGGGGGCTTCAGATACGCAGTATTTT
NA,TRBV29-1,TRBJ2-1,TRBD1,CRTPGTGAPLDGDNEQFF,TGCAGAACCCCCGGGACAGGAGCCCCATTGGACGGGGACAATGAGCAGTTCTTC